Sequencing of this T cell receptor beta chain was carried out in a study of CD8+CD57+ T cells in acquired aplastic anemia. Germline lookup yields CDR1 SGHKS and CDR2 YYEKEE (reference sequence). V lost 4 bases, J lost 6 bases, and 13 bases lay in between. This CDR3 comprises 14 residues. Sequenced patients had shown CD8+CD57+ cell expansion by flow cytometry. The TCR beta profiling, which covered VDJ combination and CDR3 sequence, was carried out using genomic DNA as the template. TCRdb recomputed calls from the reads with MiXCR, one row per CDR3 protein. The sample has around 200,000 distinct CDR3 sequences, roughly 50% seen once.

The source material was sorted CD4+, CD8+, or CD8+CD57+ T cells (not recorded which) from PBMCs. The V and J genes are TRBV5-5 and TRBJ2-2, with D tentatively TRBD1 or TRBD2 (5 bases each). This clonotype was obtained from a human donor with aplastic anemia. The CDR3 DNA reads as TGTGCCAGCAGCAGACCTCAGGGAGCCGGGGAGCTGTTTTTT. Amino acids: CASSRPQGAGELFF.